This T cell receptor beta chain was found in a study of T cell repertoires in cytomegalovirus infection. Study overall: CMV infection plus the matching HLA type was flagged by public TCR beta signatures.

Many counts were recorded for this clonotype. TCRdb re-called the reads with MiXCR, one entry per CDR3 protein. This table holds hundreds of thousands of distinct CDR3 sequences, about 10% found once. This sequence originates from a human donor in good health (CMV status not recorded). Some clones in this sample may be carry-over from other donors' samples. What was sequenced was PBMCs.

CDR3 coding DNA: TGTGCCAGCAGCCAAGATTTGAGGGGTCGCTCACCCCTCCACTTT. Translating it yields CASSQDLRGRSPLHF. The chain has TRBV4-2 and TRBJ1-6, with TRBD1 as a possible D gene (5 bases). CDR1 LGHNA and CDR2 YNFKEQ come from the germline V gene. Trimming stripped 0 bases from V and 10 bases from J, with 13 bases between. The CDR3 is 15 residues long.